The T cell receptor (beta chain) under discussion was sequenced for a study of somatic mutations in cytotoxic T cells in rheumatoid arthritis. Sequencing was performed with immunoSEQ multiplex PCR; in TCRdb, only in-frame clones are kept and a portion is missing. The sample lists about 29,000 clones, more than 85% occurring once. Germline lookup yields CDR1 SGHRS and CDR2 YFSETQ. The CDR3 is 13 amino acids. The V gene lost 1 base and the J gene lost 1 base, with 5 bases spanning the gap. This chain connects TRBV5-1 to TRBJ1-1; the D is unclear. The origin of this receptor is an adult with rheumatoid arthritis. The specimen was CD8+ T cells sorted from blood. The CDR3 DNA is TGCGCCAGCAGCTTGAGTAGGAACACTGAAGCTTTCTTT. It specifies CASSLSRNTEAFF.